This entry lists 26 T cell receptor beta chains sequenced from one sample in a study of glioma-infiltrating T cells. Using RNA template, CDR3s of TCR alpha and beta were amplified with iRepertoire arm-PCR. TCRdb re-called the multiplex PCR reads through MiXCR, storing one row per CDR3 protein. Of around 350,000 distinct CDR3 sequences listed, 41% were seen once; the top ten hold more than 10%. The material sequenced was glioma tissue, nonneoplastic brain tissue, or PBMCs (not recorded which). Every receptor here comes from a human donor with low-grade glioma or glioblastoma, undergoing nonglioma brain surgery, or in good health (not recorded which).

The sample holds a few counts of this clonotype. The V and J genes are TRBV28 and TRBJ1-2; D is unclear. This CDR3 region has 16 residues. Germline V gene lookup returns CDR1 MDHEN and CDR2 SYDVKM. V gave up 3 bases and J gave up 6 bases, with 20 bases separating them. The CDR3 spells CASSFRSRLLMDGYTF. The DNA of the CDR3 is TGTGCCAGCAGTTTCCGGAGCCGATTACTTATGGATGGCTACACCTTC.

This clonotype has more than one count but fewer than ten. This rearrangement joins TRBV4-3 to TRBJ2-1; 9 positions agree with TRBD2. Germline V gives CDR1 LGHNA, CDR2 YSLEER. The CDR3 runs 14 residues. V was clipped by 1 base and J by 9 bases; unmatched bases: 4. The CDR3 region is CASSQVGGRAEQFF. The DNA for the CDR3 is TGCGCCAGCAGCCAAGTGGGCGGGAGGGCTGAGCAGTTCTTC.

In this sample, this clonotype turned up a few times. V gene TRBV20-1 combines with J gene TRBJ1-1; D unresolved. CDR1 is DFQATT, CDR2 SNEGSKA, per germline (reference sequence). This CDR3 contains 13 residues. V shed 0 bases and J shed 6 bases, with 11 bases lying between them. This CDR3 is CSAREGSGAEAFF. As DNA, the CDR3 is TGCAGTGCTAGAGAAGGGAGCGGGGCTGAAGCTTTCTTT.

This rearrangement joins TRBV28 to TRBJ1-4; D unclear. CDR1 is MDHEN, CDR2 SYDVKM, per germline. The CDR3 covers 15 residues. The V end was cut by 1 base, the J end by 0 bases, with 6 bases between. For the CDR3, the DNA is TGTGCCAGCAGTTTATCAGCTGCAACTAATGAAAAACTGTTTTTT. It translates to CASSLSAATNEKLFF.

This clonotype was found many times. J is TRBJ2-5 and V is TRBV20-1, with D tentatively TRBD2 (5 bases). The germline V gene encodes CDR1 DFQATT and CDR2 SNEGSKA (reference sequence). The length of the CDR3 is 12 residues. Trimming took 5 bases from V and 0 from J, leaving 7 bases between them. The CDR3 DNA reads as TGCAGTGCTGCGGACTACCAAGAGACCCAGTACTTC. Its protein product is CSAADYQETQYF.

This clonotype was observed many times. The chain has TRBV6-2 or TRBV6-3 and TRBJ2-1; 9 bases map to TRBD1. CDR1 MNHEY and CDR2 SVGEGT come from the germline V gene. The ends lost 6 bases at V and 5 bases at J; junction bases unmatched: 8. This CDR3 comprises 15 residues. CDR3 region: CASSYRDRAHNEQFF. The CDR3 bases are TGTGCCAGCAGCTACCGGGACAGGGCCCACAATGAGCAGTTCTTC.

V gene TRBV10-3 combines with J gene TRBJ2-7; 8 positions match TRBD1. The length of the CDR3 is 15 residues. CDR1 ENHRY and CDR2 SYGVKD come from the germline V gene. V lost 8 bases, J lost 2 bases, and 11 bases stayed unmatched. The CDR3 spells CAIEDRDRNTYEQYF. The CDR3 coding sequence is TGTGCCATCGAGGACCGGGACAGGAATACCTACGAGCAGTACTTC.

This clonotype was recorded at least ten times. CDR3 residues: CASSLSNPPTDTQYF. Here the CDR3 DNA reads TGTGCCAGCAGCTTATCTAACCCCCCCACAGATACGCAGTATTTT. The J gene is TRBJ2-3, the V gene TRBV7-2; D unresolved. The ends were cut back, 2 bases at V and 2 bases at J, with 11 bases in the middle. CDR1 SGHTA and CDR2 FQGNSA come from the germline V gene. The CDR3 is 15 residues long.

This clonotype was counted many times. The rearrangement joins TRBV4-1 to TRBJ2-7; D unresolved. With 2 bases removed from V and 7 bases from J, the gap between germline ends came to 18 bases. The CDR3 totals 15 residues. Germline loops: CDR1 MGHRA, CDR2 YSYEKL. Here the CDR3 DNA reads TGCGCCAGCAGCCAACCGGGTCGAAGGTCGCGTGAGCAGTACTTC. Protein sequence: CASSQPGRRSREQYF.

This clonotype occurred a few times. J is TRBJ1-4 and V is TRBV12-3 or TRBV12-4, with TRBD1 matching over 7 bases. The CDR3 is 15 amino acids. Trimming took 4 bases from V and 8 from J; bases not matched to a gene: 10. The CDR3 region has the DNA TGTGCCAGCAGTTCACTGGGGACAGAGGGCGAAAAACTGTTTTTT. Its translation is CASSSLGTEGEKLFF.

This clonotype was seen at least ten times. The chain combines TRBV20-1 with TRBJ1-1; possibly TRBD1 for D (6 bases). The CDR3 has 15 amino acids. V dropped 1 base and J dropped 1 base, with 13 bases sitting between them. Germline CDR1 is DFQATT and CDR2 is SNEGSKA (reference sequence). The CDR3 loop reads CSARGGGRGNTEAFF. The CDR3 coding sequence is TGCAGTGCTAGAGGGGGGGGCAGGGGGAACACTGAAGCTTTCTTT.

The gene calls are TRBV5-1 and TRBJ2-3; D gene ambiguous. V was cut by 0 bases and J by 4 bases, with 6 bases left in between. This CDR3 has 13 amino acids. The germline CDR1 and CDR2 sequences are SGHRS and YFSETQ. CDR3 in amino acids: CASSLGVADTQYF. CDR3 DNA sequence: TGCGCCAGCAGCTTGGGAGTGGCAGATACGCAGTATTTT.

This clonotype was picked up many times. V gene TRBV6-5 combines with J gene TRBJ1-1, with unresolved D. The germline V gene encodes CDR1 MNHEY and CDR2 SVGAGI. The V gene lost 2 bases and the J gene lost 4 bases, with 14 bases spanning the gap. This CDR3 spans 15 amino acids. CDR3 nucleotides: TGTGCCAGCAGTTACGGCCTTTTATCAAGCACTGAAGCTTTCTTT. Protein product: CASSYGLLSSTEAFF.

V usage is TRBV6-9 and J usage is TRBJ1-5, with D possibly TRBD1 on 5 matching bases. CDR1 and CDR2 from the germline V gene are MNHGY and SVAAGI. This CDR3 has 15 amino acids. The V and J ends lost 3 bases and 5 bases respectively, with 14 bases between them. CDR3 residues: CASSYGGALHQPQHF. Here the CDR3 DNA reads TGTGCCAGCAGTTACGGGGGAGCACTCCATCAGCCCCAGCATTTT.

The gene calls are TRBV10-3 and TRBJ2-2; D ambiguous. The CDR3 is made up of 13 amino acids. Germline V gene lookup returns CDR1 ENHRY and CDR2 SYGVKD. The V gene lost 8 bases and the J gene lost 4 bases, with 11 bases spanning the gap. For the CDR3, the DNA is TGTGCCATCGGGAAGACGGGCACCGGGGAGCTGTTTTTT. Its protein product is CAIGKTGTGELFF.

This clonotype occurred once. The V gene is TRBV19, the J gene TRBJ1-5; D unclear. Germline CDR1 is LNHDA and CDR2 is SQIVND (reference sequence). V was clipped by 1 base and J by 2 bases, with 6 bases between them. The CDR3 loop spans 14 amino acids. The CDR3 DNA reads TGTGCCAGTAGTATAGGTAACGGCAATCAGCCCCAGCATTTT. Protein sequence: CASSIGNGNQPQHF.

This clonotype was detected many times. V gene TRBV20-1 combines with J gene TRBJ2-1; the D gene is possibly TRBD2 (6 bases). V gave up 0 bases and J gave up 8 bases, with 20 bases separating them. Germline lookup yields CDR1 DFQATT and CDR2 SNEGSKA (reference sequence). This CDR3 comprises 16 residues. The CDR3 DNA is TGCAGTGCTAGAGATTCTCGGGGGAGTAGTAAGGATGAGCAGTTCTTC. Its translation: CSARDSRGSSKDEQFF.

This clonotype was seen many times. V gene TRBV7-2 combines with J gene TRBJ2-1, with 9 nucleotides matching TRBD1. This CDR3 comprises 13 residues. Trimming at V came to 5 bases and at J to 7 bases, leaving 3 bases not matched to a gene. Germline CDR1 SGHTA, CDR2 FQGNSA. The CDR3: CASSTGQGNEQFF. The CDR3 region has the DNA TGTGCCAGCAGCACAGGACAGGGGAATGAGCAGTTCTTC.

This clonotype came up many times. The V call is TRBV6-2 or TRBV6-3, the J call TRBJ1-1; D unclear. With 0 bases removed from V and 0 bases from J, the gap between germline ends came to 8 bases. CDR1 is MNHEY, CDR2 SVGEGT, per germline. The CDR3 has 15 amino acids. The chain's CDR3 is CASSYSNRLNTEAFF. The CDR3, as DNA: TGTGCCAGCAGTTACTCGAACAGATTGAACACTGAAGCTTTCTTT.

V and J are TRBV12-3 or TRBV12-4 and TRBJ2-7; no clear D. The CDR3 extends over 14 amino acids. V dropped 6 bases and J dropped 0 bases, with 12 bases sitting between them. The CDR3 nucleotides read TGTGCCAGCAGCCCGGACGGAGCCTCCTACGAGCAGTACTTC. This sequence encodes CASSPDGASYEQYF.

The chain uses TRBV4-2 and TRBJ2-1, with 9 bases matching TRBD2. V trimming: 0 bases; J trimming: 8 bases; junction bases outside the gene matches: 11. The CDR3 loop spans 17 amino acids. In germline, CDR1 is LGHNA, CDR2 YNFKEQ. This CDR3 is CASSQDRGSGRGDEQFF. The CDR3 DNA follows: TGTGCCAGCAGCCAAGATCGGGGTAGCGGGAGAGGAGATGAGCAGTTCTTC.

Notes on this clonotype: This clone may be a read error of a much larger clone one base away. The gene calls are TRBV28 and TRBJ2-7; 7 bases map to TRBD2. The CDR3 extends over 13 amino acids. Germline V lookup: CDR1 MDHEN, CDR2 SYDVKM. In DNA, the CDR3 is TGTGCCACCACACCCCCGGGAAGGGAGGGGCAGTGCTTC. Protein: CATTPPGREGQCF.

This clonotype occurred many times. The CDR3 is CASSLSVGRGHEQYF. The CDR3 DNA is TGTGCCAGCAGCTTAAGTGTGGGCAGGGGACACGAGCAGTACTTC. This chain connects TRBV7-2 to TRBJ2-7; D possibly corresponds to TRBD1 (6 bases). The CDR3 is 15 residues long. V lost 2 bases to trimming and J lost 5 bases, with 16 bases between them. In germline, CDR1 is SGHTA, CDR2 FQGNSA.

Notes on this clonotype: A read error is possible here, since a much larger clone lies one base away. Here the CDR3 omits its conserved ending phenylalanine or tryptophan, so a read error is the likely source. This chain joins TRBV2 and TRBJ1-2; D unclear. Looked up from germline, CDR1 is SNHLY and CDR2 is FYNNEI. V gave up 1 base and J gave up 3 bases, with 6 bases separating them. The CDR3 runs to 13 residues. CDR3 sequence reads: CASSEGIDYGYTL. CDR3 nucleotide sequence: TGTGCCAGCAGTGAAGGTATTGACTATGGCTACACCTTA.

This clonotype was found many times. The chain employs TRBV27 and TRBJ1-2; the D gene is possibly TRBD1 (5 bases). V was cut by 3 bases and J by 4 bases, with 12 bases left in between. The CDR3 is 14 residues long. Germline V gene lookup returns CDR1 MNHEY and CDR2 SMNVEV (reference sequence). This CDR3 reads CASSFGAGGYGYTF. For the CDR3, the DNA is TGTGCCAGCAGTTTTGGGGCTGGGGGCTATGGCTACACCTTC.

This clonotype was observed at least ten times. V and J are TRBV6-2 or TRBV6-3 and TRBJ2-1; tentatively, D is TRBD2 (6 bases). This CDR3 spans 12 amino acids. V gave up 5 bases and J gave up 9 bases, with 11 bases separating them. The germline CDR1 and CDR2 sequences are MNHEY and SVGEGT. DNA for the CDR3: TGTGCCAGCAGTGTCCGGGAGACTGAGCAGTTCTTC. It is translated as CASSVRETEQFF.